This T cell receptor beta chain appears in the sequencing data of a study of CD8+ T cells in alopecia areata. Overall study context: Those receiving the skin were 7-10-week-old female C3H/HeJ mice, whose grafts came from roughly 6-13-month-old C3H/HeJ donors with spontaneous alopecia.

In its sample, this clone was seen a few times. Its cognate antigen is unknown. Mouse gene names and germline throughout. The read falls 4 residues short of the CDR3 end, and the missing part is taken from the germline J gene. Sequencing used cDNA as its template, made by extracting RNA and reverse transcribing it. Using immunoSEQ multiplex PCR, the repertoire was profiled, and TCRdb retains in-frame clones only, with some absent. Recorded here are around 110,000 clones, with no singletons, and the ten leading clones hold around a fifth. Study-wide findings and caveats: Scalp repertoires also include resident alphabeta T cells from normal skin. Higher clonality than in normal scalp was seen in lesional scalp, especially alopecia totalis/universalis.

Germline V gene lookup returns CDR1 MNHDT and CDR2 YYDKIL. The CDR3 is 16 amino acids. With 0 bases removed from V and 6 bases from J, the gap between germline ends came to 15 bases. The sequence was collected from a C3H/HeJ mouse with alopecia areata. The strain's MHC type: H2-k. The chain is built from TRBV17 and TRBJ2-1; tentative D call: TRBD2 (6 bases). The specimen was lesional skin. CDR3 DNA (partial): TGTGCTAGCAGTAGAGATAGAGTGGGGGTCGGTGCT. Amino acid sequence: CASSRDRVGVGA. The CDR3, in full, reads CASSRDRVGVGAEQFF.